The subject of this entry is one TCR beta chain. The sample is drawn from a study of blood T cell repertoires in COVID-19. Study-level background: Some COVID-19 samples were acute and others convalescent; all came from the United States, Italy and Spain.

Measured with immunoSEQ multiplex PCR; TCRdb has only the in-frame clones, and not every one. The sample has around 30,000 clones; roughly 84% are singletons. The V end lost 4 bases, the J end lost 5 bases, and 9 bases lay between the germline ends. The CDR3 runs to 12 residues. In germline, CDR1 is SGHRS, CDR2 YFSETQ. Specimen: peripheral blood. The receptor comes from a human donor in a cohort sampled during active COVID-19. The donor label of this sample is uncertain. The chain couples TRBV5-1 to TRBJ2-5; D gene uncertain. The chain's CDR3 is CASSPDFETQYF. The CDR3, as DNA: TGCGCCAGCAGCCCAGACTTTGAGACCCAGTACTTC.